The clone carrying this T cell receptor (beta chain) came up a few times. The junction and the germline gene differ at one end; a read error may be behind it. Diabetic patients met standard criteria for type 1 or type 2 diabetes. Anyone with other autoimmune disease or infection in the prior four weeks was excluded. Per the germline V gene, CDR1 is MGHDK and CDR2 is SYGVNS. The length of the CDR3 is 16 residues. This sample is part of a study of type 1 and type 2 diabetes patients. Study background: Magnetic bead positive selection isolated CD4+ or CD8+ T cells from PBMCs.

Amplification started from genomic DNA. Amplification of the beta chain CDR3 used 30 forward and 13 reverse multiplex primers. In TCRdb, the multiplex PCR reads were re-called with MiXCR into one record per CDR3 protein. The sample consists of around 300,000 distinct CDR3 sequences, 40% to 50% of them appearing once. The specimen was peripheral blood mononuclear cells (PBMCs). This TCR was recovered from a man younger than 35 with type 2 diabetes. The V gene is TRBV25-1, the J gene TRBJ1-6, with 9 bases matching TRBD1. The CDR3 coding sequence is TGTGCCACCAGTGACCGGACAGGGGACTATAATTCACCCCTCCACTTT. Protein sequence: CATSDRTGDYNSPLHF. The complete variable domain, with remaining parts taken from reference TRBV25-1 and TRBJ1-6, reads EADIYQTPRYLVIGTGKKITLECSQTMGHDKMYWYQQDPGMELHLIHYSYGVNSTEKGDLSSESTVSRIRTEHFPLTLESARPSHTSQYLCATSDRTGDYNSPLHFGNGTRLTVT.